These 21 T cell receptor beta chains originate from one sample sequenced in a study of T cell changes during pregnancy in multiple sclerosis. Method: immunoSEQ multiplex PCR; TCRdb's copy keeps in-frame clones and lacks some. The sample holds 85,000 to 120,000 clones, around 90% seen once. Sequenced material: peripheral blood, taken after pregnancy. The source of these receptors is a female donor with multiple sclerosis, enrolled in a pregnancy study.

This clone came up once. V is TRBV10-3 and J is TRBJ2-3; TRBD2 matches at 13 bases. The CDR3 spans 16 residues. Per germline, CDR1 ENHRY and CDR2 SYGVKD. The V gene end was trimmed by 10 bases and the J gene end by 0 bases; junction bases not matched to a gene: 7. This CDR3 reads CATTTGLAGSTDTQYF. CDR3 in DNA: TGTGCCACCACAACGGGACTAGCGGGGAGCACAGATACGCAGTATTTT.

V is TRBV15 and J is TRBJ2-7, with 8 bases lining up with TRBD1. After removal of 0 bases from V and 13 bases from J, the junction contained 5 bases not matched to a gene. This CDR3 contains 12 residues. Germline V CDR1 and CDR2: LNHNV, YYDKDF (reference sequence). CDR3 amino acids: CATSRDWDRRYF. In DNA form, the CDR3 reads TGTGCCACCAGCAGAGACTGGGACAGGAGATACTTC.

CDR3 loop: CASSLRGLAEDIQYF. The CDR3 bases are TGCGCCAGCAGCCTCCGGGGACTAGCAGAAGACATTCAGTACTTC. V is TRBV5-1 and J is TRBJ2-4; TRBD2 matches at 9 bases. Losses at the gene ends were 4 bases for V and 8 bases for J; bases not matched to a gene: 10. The CDR3 has 15 amino acids. CDR1 is SGHRS and CDR2 is YFSETQ in the germline V gene.

This chain uses TRBV28 with TRBJ1-1; D is undetermined. V was shortened by 8 bases and J by 3 bases, with 13 bases between the two germline ends. This CDR3 spans 13 amino acids. Germline V gene lookup returns CDR1 MDHEN and CDR2 SYDVKM. This CDR3 is CASYLVSHTEAFF. In DNA, the CDR3 is TGTGCCAGCTACCTCGTGAGCCACACTGAAGCTTTCTTT.

CDR3 in amino acids: CASGQFSYEQYF. CDR3 in DNA: TGTGCCAGCGGACAGTTCTCCTACGAGCAGTACTTC. This chain links TRBV7-2 with TRBJ2-7; possible D gene TRBD1, 6 bases. V was shortened by 8 bases and J by 0 bases, with 8 bases between the two germline ends. The germline V gene encodes CDR1 SGHTA and CDR2 FQGNSA. CDR3 length equals 12 residues.

This rearrangement joins TRBV6-1 to TRBJ2-7; TRBD1 aligns across 12 bases. V trimming: 1 base; J trimming: 5 bases; junction bases outside the gene matches: 6. Germline V gives CDR1 MNHNS, CDR2 SASEGT. The CDR3 contains 16 residues. The CDR3 region has the DNA TGTGCCAGCAGTGAAGTTATGGGACAGGGGGCGAACGAGCAGTACTTC. It translates to CASSEVMGQGANEQYF.

The rearrangement joins TRBV2 to TRBJ2-5, with 7 bases lining up with TRBD2. Germline V CDR1 and CDR2: SNHLY, FYNNEI. The CDR3 covers 15 residues. The junction had 9 bases not matched to a gene; V was cut back by 3 bases and J by 5 bases. CDR3 in DNA: TGTGCCAGCAGTGAGGAACGGCGGGGGTGGGAGACCCAGTACTTC. It translates to CASSEERRGWETQYF.

The V call is TRBV6-6, the J call TRBJ2-7; 7 bases line up with TRBD2. The CDR3 consists of 14 residues. CDR1 is MNHNY and CDR2 is SVGAGI in the germline V gene (reference sequence). The V gene end was trimmed by 4 bases and the J gene end by 7 bases; junction bases not matched to a gene: 10. The CDR3 reads CASSSSGDPREQYF. DNA for the CDR3: TGTGCCAGCAGTTCCAGCGGGGACCCTCGTGAGCAGTACTTC.

The V call is TRBV30, the J call TRBJ2-2; 13 nucleotides agree with TRBD2. In germline, CDR1 is GTSNPN, CDR2 SVGIG (reference sequence). Germline trimming cut 3 bases from V and 4 bases from J; bases unmatched to any gene: 8. This CDR3 is built from 17 residues. The CDR3 spells CAWSLLAGGPTTGELFF. The CDR3 DNA reads TGTGCCTGGAGCCTACTAGCGGGGGGGCCGACCACCGGGGAGCTGTTTTTT.

The rearrangement uses TRBV2 and TRBJ1-2; D uncertain. V lost 5 bases to trimming and J lost 4 bases, with 11 bases between them. The CDR3 is 13 amino acids. CDR1 and CDR2 from the germline V gene are SNHLY and FYNNEI. CDR3 DNA sequence: TGTGCCAGCAGTCCCGAGGGCGGCTATGGCTACACCTTC. Translation: CASSPEGGYGYTF.

The J gene is TRBJ1-5, the V gene TRBV19; D gene ambiguous. This CDR3 region has 13 residues. Germline values: CDR1 LNHDA, CDR2 SQIVND (reference sequence). Trimming shortened V by 5 bases and J by 7 bases, and 12 bases separated the two germline ends. This chain's CDR3 is CASSPLIGQPQHF. The CDR3, as DNA: TGTGCCAGTAGTCCTCTCATTGGCCAGCCCCAGCATTTT.

This clone came up a few times. V gene TRBV28 combines with J gene TRBJ1-2; D is possibly TRBD1 (5 bases). V lost 5 bases to trimming and J lost 2 bases, with 15 bases between them. The germline V gene has CDR1 MDHEN and CDR2 SYDVKM. This CDR3 comprises 15 residues. CDR3 amino acids: CASSPEDRPNYGYTF. CDR3 nucleotide sequence: TGTGCCAGCAGTCCGGAAGACAGACCCAACTATGGCTACACCTTC.

The V and J genes are TRBV27 and TRBJ1-2; tentatively, D is TRBD1 (5 bases). With 7 bases removed from V and 3 bases from J, the gap between germline ends came to 21 bases. The CDR3 runs to 16 residues. Germline CDR1 MNHEY, CDR2 SMNVEV (reference sequence). CDR3 DNA: TGTGCCAGCACTCGAACCGGGCCGGGGGACTACTATGGCTACACCTTC. It yields the protein CASTRTGPGDYYGYTF.

This rearrangement joins TRBV25-1 to TRBJ1-2; 7 positions agree with TRBD1. CDR3 length: 16 amino acids. V lost 1 base to trimming and J lost 6 bases; unmatched junction nucleotides: 11. The germline V gene has CDR1 MGHDK and CDR2 SYGVNS. The CDR3 here is CASSESTGQSLHGYTF. CDR3 nucleotides: TGTGCCAGCAGTGAATCAACGGGACAGTCCCTACATGGCTACACCTTC.

The genes are TRBV6-1 and TRBJ1-4; no clear D. Germline CDR1 and CDR2: MNHNS and SASEGT. The ends were cut back, 11 bases at V and 1 base at J, with 14 bases in the middle. This CDR3 has 14 residues. CDR3 sequence: CASDSDVTNEKLFF. The CDR3, as DNA: TGTGCCTCTGACTCCGACGTAACTAATGAAAAACTGTTTTTT.

V and J are TRBV4-2 and TRBJ2-5; 8 nucleotides agree with TRBD2. The V segment lost 4 bases and the J segment 2 bases; nucleotides outside the gene matches: 12. The CDR3 length is 17 residues. Germline V gives CDR1 LGHNA, CDR2 YNFKEQ. The CDR3 sequence: CASSLSGTRDGQETQYF. In nucleotides, the CDR3 is TGTGCCAGCAGCCTTTCCGGGACTAGAGACGGGCAAGAGACCCAGTACTTC.

The chain combines TRBV4-2 with TRBJ1-5; D unresolved. CDR3 length equals 14 residues. The V end lost 0 bases, the J end lost 3 bases, and 6 bases lay between the germline ends. CDR1 and CDR2 from the germline V gene are LGHNA and YNFKEQ. CDR3: CASSQDLFNQPQHF. The CDR3 nucleotides read TGTGCCAGCAGCCAAGATCTGTTCAATCAGCCCCAGCATTTT.

The chain employs TRBV19 and TRBJ2-5; TRBD2 agrees at 10 bases. Losses at the gene ends were 4 bases for V and 5 bases for J; bases not matched to a gene: 7. Looked up from germline, CDR1 is LNHDA and CDR2 is SQIVND (reference sequence). There are 15 residues in the CDR3. The CDR3 nucleotides read TGTGCCAGTAGTAAGCGGGAGGGCCTGGGGGAGACCCAGTACTTC. Amino acids: CASSKREGLGETQYF.

This sequence joins TRBV5-1 and TRBJ2-5; TRBD2 might be the D (5 bases). This CDR3 comprises 15 residues. V gave up 5 bases and J gave up 0 bases, with 14 bases separating them. The germline gives CDR1 SGHRS, CDR2 YFSETQ. The CDR3 reads CASSGSGRYQETQYF. The CDR3 region has the DNA TGCGCCAGCAGTGGGAGTGGTCGATACCAAGAGACCCAGTACTTC.

This sequence joins TRBV19 and TRBJ1-1; 8 positions match TRBD1. CDR1 is LNHDA and CDR2 is SQIVND in the germline V gene (reference sequence). Germline trimming cut 6 bases from V and 6 bases from J; bases unmatched to any gene: 6. The CDR3 runs 13 residues. CDR3: CASRVDRASEAFF. CDR3 nucleotide sequence: TGTGCCAGTAGAGTGGACAGGGCTTCTGAAGCTTTCTTT.

The rearrangement links TRBV19 to TRBJ1-5; TRBD1 might be the D (5 bases). This CDR3 contains 15 residues. Germline CDR1 and CDR2: LNHDA and SQIVND (reference sequence). Deletions cut 6 bases from V and 3 bases from J, with 15 bases between. CDR3 DNA: TGTGCCAGTAGGGGGGGTCAGGGTATCAATCAGCCCCAGCATTTT. It encodes CASRGGQGINQPQHF.